This record concerns one TCR beta chain sequence. Its matching antigen is unknown. Despite likely unrecorded immune exposures, the donors were nominally healthy at the time of sampling. The source of the sample is a study of cytomegalovirus exposure and HLA in healthy donors. About the study: Earlier results showed roughly 110 million unique TCR beta sequences derived from approximately 170 million T cells.

Study results and caveats: With DRB1 most and HLA-C fewest, TCR association rates differed between HLA loci in a later analysis. In a later analysis, several top co-occurrence clusters appeared linked to parvovirus B19, influenza, CMV and Epstein-Barr virus.

The germline gives CDR1 SNHLY, CDR2 FYNNEI. J gave up 5 bases and V 7 bases, and 7 bases lay outside the gene matches. This CDR3 is 14 amino acids long. PCR primers comprised 60 Vbeta and 13 Jbeta primers. Generated by immunoSEQ multiplex PCR, the TCRdb table keeps only in-frame clones and is missing some. Among around 100,000 clones, roughly 84% were seen once, and the ten largest hold around 1.2%. This rearrangement joins TRBV2 to TRBJ2-7; 11 bases align to TRBD1. This clonotype originated in a woman in her late teens or twenties in good health and CMV-seronegative. The material sequenced was PBMCs. CDR3 sequence: CASMDRTGGNEQYF. CDR3 in DNA: TGTGCCAGCATGGACCGGACAGGGGGCAACGAGCAGTACTTC. The variable domain in full, with the rest retrieved from reference TRBV2 and TRBJ2-7, is EPEVTQTPSHQVTQMGQEVILRCVPISNHLYFYWYRQILGQKVEFLVSFYNNEISEKSEIFDDQFSVERPDGSNFTLKIRSTKLEDSAMYFCASMDRTGGNEQYFGPGTRLTVT.